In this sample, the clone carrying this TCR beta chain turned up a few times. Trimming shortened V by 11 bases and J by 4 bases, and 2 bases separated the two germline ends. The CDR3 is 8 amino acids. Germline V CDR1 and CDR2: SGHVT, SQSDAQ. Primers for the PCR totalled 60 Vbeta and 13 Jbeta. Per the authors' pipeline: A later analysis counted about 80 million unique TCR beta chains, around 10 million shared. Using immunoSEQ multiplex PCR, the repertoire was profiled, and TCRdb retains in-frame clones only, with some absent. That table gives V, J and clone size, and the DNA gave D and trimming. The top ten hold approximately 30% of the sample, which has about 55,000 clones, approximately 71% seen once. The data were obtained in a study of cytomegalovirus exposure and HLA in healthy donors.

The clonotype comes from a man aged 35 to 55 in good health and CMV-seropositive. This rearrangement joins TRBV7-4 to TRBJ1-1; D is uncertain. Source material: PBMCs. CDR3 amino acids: CALTEAFF. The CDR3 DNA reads TGTGCCCTCACTGAAGCTTTCTTT.